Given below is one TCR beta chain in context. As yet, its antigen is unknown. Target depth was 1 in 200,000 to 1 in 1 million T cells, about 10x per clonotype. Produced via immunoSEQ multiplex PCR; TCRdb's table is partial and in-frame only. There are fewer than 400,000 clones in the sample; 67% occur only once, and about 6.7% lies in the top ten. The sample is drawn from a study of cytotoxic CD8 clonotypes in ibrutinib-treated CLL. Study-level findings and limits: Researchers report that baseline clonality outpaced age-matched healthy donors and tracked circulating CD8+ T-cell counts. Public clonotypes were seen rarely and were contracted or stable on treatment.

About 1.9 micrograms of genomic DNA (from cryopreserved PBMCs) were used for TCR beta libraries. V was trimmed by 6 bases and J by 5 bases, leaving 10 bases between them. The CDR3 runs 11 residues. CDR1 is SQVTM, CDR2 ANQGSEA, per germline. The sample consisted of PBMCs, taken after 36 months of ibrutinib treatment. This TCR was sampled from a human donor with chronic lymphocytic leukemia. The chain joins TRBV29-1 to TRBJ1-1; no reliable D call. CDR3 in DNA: TGCAGCGTCAAAACGGTAACTGAAGCTTTCTTT. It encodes CSVKTVTEAFF.